The 28 T cell receptor beta chains given below trace back to one sample, sequenced in a study of vaccination effects on CD4 cells after COVID-19 (dated 2022 in TCRdb). After around 11 days of culture, CD4+ T cells were isolated with the EasySep CD4+ T cell isolation kit. Each participant got two doses of an mRNA SARS-CoV-2 vaccine, either BNT162b2 or mRNA-1273. The library relied on the immunoSEQ multiplex PCR assay. The immuneACCESS repertoire file appears here via TCRdb, limited to in-frame rearrangements. These files lack a portion of the clones; in checked studies, under half of the deficit traces to unresolved V genes, and the cause of the others is not known. The sample yields around 47,000 clones; 72% were counted once. 9.5% to 10% of the sample lies in the top ten. Which antigens these TCRs recognize remains unknown. The source was CD4+ T cells from PBMCs cultured without peptide, collected after COVID-19 vaccination. Receptor source: a human donor who received a COVID-19 vaccine.

This chain joins TRBV4-1 and TRBJ1-2; no reliable D call. Germline CDR1 reads MGHRA; CDR2 reads YSYEKL. The CDR3 has 15 amino acids. Trimming cost V 0 bases and J 2 bases, with 10 bases left between them. The DNA for the CDR3 is TGCGCCAGCAGCCAAGAAGGTTCAACCAACTATGGCTACACCTTC. Translation: CASSQEGSTNYGYTF.

This clone was detected only a few times. This chain links TRBV7-9 with TRBJ1-2; 7 bases are a match to TRBD1. This CDR3 is built from 15 residues. The germline V gene has CDR1 SEHNR and CDR2 FQNEAQ (reference sequence). With V trimmed by 0 bases and J by 4 bases, 5 bases remained unmatched. CDR3 in amino acids: CASSLAYRGIYGYTF. CDR3 nucleotides: TGTGCCAGCAGCTTAGCTTACAGGGGTATCTATGGCTACACCTTC.

The count of this clone is one. The rearrangement joins TRBV15 to TRBJ2-2; D is possibly TRBD1 or TRBD2 (5 bases each). Germline CDR1 is LNHNV and CDR2 is YYDKDF (reference sequence). This CDR3 has 14 amino acids. Trimming took 1 base from V and 3 from J, leaving 6 bases between them. DNA of the CDR3: TGTGCCACCAGCAGAGTGGGGGACACCGGGGAGCTGTTTTTT. This gives the protein CATSRVGDTGELFF.

The chain joins TRBV24-1 to TRBJ2-7, with TRBD1 matching over 9 bases. After removal of 7 bases from V and 6 bases from J, the junction contained 15 bases not matched to a gene. The CDR3 is 16 amino acids. Germline loops: CDR1 KGHDR, CDR2 SFDVKD. CDR3 region: CATRETAGTGTLEQYF. CDR3 coding DNA: TGTGCCACCAGAGAAACAGCCGGGACAGGGACACTCGAGCAGTACTTC.

This clone has only a few counts. The CDR3 DNA reads TGCGCCAGCAGCCAAAAATACAGGGTTGAGCAGTTCTTC. Protein: CASSQKYRVEQFF. V and J are TRBV4-1 and TRBJ2-1; D is possibly TRBD1 (6 bases). Trimming stripped 2 bases from V and 9 bases from J, with 11 bases between. Germline V gene sequence: CDR1 MGHRA, CDR2 YSYEKL. The CDR3 has 13 amino acids.

The chain couples TRBV30 to TRBJ2-7, with a possible D match to TRBD2 (6 bases). Trimming left V 1 base short and J 0 bases short, with 7 bases between. Germline CDR1 is GTSNPN and CDR2 is SVGIG (reference sequence). The CDR3 sequence is 13 residues long. Here the CDR3 DNA reads TGTGCCTGGAGTGACGGGAGCTCCTACGAGCAGTACTTC. It codes for CAWSDGSSYEQYF.

The chain uses TRBV19 and TRBJ2-5; D might be TRBD1 or TRBD2, each matching 5 bases. The V gene lost 5 bases and the J gene lost 4 bases, with 8 bases spanning the gap. The CDR3 runs 12 residues. Per germline, CDR1 LNHDA and CDR2 SQIVND (reference sequence). CDR3 loop: CASSPRGETQYF. CDR3 in DNA: TGTGCCAGTAGTCCGAGGGGAGAGACCCAGTACTTC.

This clone appeared a few times. Other DNA sequences of this sample code for an identical CDR3. The chain combines TRBV5-5 with TRBJ2-5; TRBD1 matches 9 bases. The CDR3 contains 14 residues. V was pared by 4 bases and J by 2 bases, with 3 bases of the junction left unmatched. Germline-derived CDR1 and CDR2 are SGHKS and YYEKEE (reference sequence). The CDR3, as DNA: TGTGCCAGCAGCCCCGGACAGGGGCAAGAGACCCAGTACTTC. This codes for CASSPGQGQETQYF.

The chain recombines TRBV10-2 with TRBJ2-3, with 9 bases aligning to TRBD1. The germline CDR1 and CDR2 sequences are WSHSY and SAAADI. The V segment lost 6 bases and the J segment 4 bases; nucleotides outside the gene matches: 11. This CDR3 spans 16 amino acids. CDR3 sequence reads: CASRTRGQGSADTQYF. The CDR3 DNA reads as TGCGCCAGCAGAACGAGGGGACAGGGATCTGCAGATACGCAGTATTTT.

This clone was counted between two and nine times. The chain uses TRBV20-1 and TRBJ1-2; D is ambiguous. The germline V gene encodes CDR1 DFQATT and CDR2 SNEGSKA (reference sequence). Deletions cut 6 bases from V and 2 bases from J, with 4 bases between. CDR3 length: 10 residues. Written as DNA, the CDR3 is TGCAGTGCAACGAACTATGGCTACACCTTC. Encoded protein: CSATNYGYTF.

The chain employs TRBV2 and TRBJ2-2; D assignment may be TRBD1 or TRBD2 (5 bases each). Germline CDR1 and CDR2: SNHLY and FYNNEI. The V end lost 8 bases, the J end lost 1 base, and 11 bases lay between the germline ends. The CDR3 covers 14 residues. The CDR3 sequence: CASERDLNTGELFF. The CDR3 bases are TGTGCCAGCGAAAGGGACCTGAACACCGGGGAGCTGTTTTTT.

This sequence joins TRBV6-5 and TRBJ2-3; perhaps TRBD1 as D (6 bases). The V end was cut by 5 bases, the J end by 3 bases, with 15 bases between. The CDR3 consists of 15 residues. Germline V gene sequence: CDR1 MNHEY, CDR2 SVGAGI. The DNA of the CDR3 is TGTGCCAGCAGTCTCCAGGGGATGAGTACAGATACGCAGTATTTT. As protein: CASSLQGMSTDTQYF.

The chain joins TRBV15 to TRBJ2-1; the D is unclear. V was pared by 1 base and J by 4 bases, with 20 bases between. This CDR3 is 18 amino acids long. Germline V gives CDR1 LNHNV, CDR2 YYDKDF (reference sequence). In DNA form, the CDR3 reads TGTGCCACCAGCAGAGTGTCTGGCGTGAAGTTGAATTACAATGAGCAGTTCTTC. This gives the protein CATSRVSGVKLNYNEQFF.

The chain is built from TRBV6-6 and TRBJ2-1, with TRBD2 matching 9 bases. CDR3 length: 16 residues. Unmatched junction bases numbered 6, after V lost 6 bases and J lost 0 bases. From germline, CDR1 is MNHNY and CDR2 SVGAGI (reference sequence). CDR3 region: CASRRLAASSYNEQFF. The CDR3 nucleotides read TGTGCCAGCAGAAGACTAGCGGCCAGCTCCTACAATGAGCAGTTCTTC.

The genes are TRBV9 and TRBJ1-1; D is uncertain. The germline V gene has CDR1 SGDLS and CDR2 YYNGEE. Trimming left V 0 bases short and J 1 base short, with 4 bases between. CDR3 size: 13 residues. The CDR3 here is CASSVDRNTEAFF. In DNA, the CDR3 is TGTGCCAGCAGCGTAGACAGGAACACTGAAGCTTTCTTT.

This chain links TRBV10-1 with TRBJ2-1, with TRBD2 matching 15 bases. J was trimmed by 7 bases and V by 0 bases; bases with no gene match: 1. Germline V lookup: CDR1 WNHNN, CDR2 SYGVQD (reference sequence). The CDR3 is 16 amino acids. This chain's CDR3 is CASSESGTSGRNEQFF. CDR3 in DNA: TGCGCCAGCAGTGAGTCGGGGACTAGCGGGAGGAATGAGCAGTTCTTC.

There are a few counts of this clone. This chain connects TRBV3-1 (or the pseudogene TRBV3-2) to TRBJ1-4; 8 bases are a match to TRBD1. With 4 bases clipped from V and 8 bases from J, the junction kept 9 bases outside the gene matches. This CDR3 is 15 amino acids long. Germline lookup yields CDR1 LGHDT and CDR2 YNNKEL (reference sequence). CDR3 nucleotide sequence: TGTGCCAGCAGCCGATCAGGGGGCGAGGAAGAAAAACTGTTTTTT. Encoded protein: CASSRSGGEEEKLFF.

V gene TRBV27 combines with J gene TRBJ1-4, with TRBD1 as a possible D gene (5 bases). Germline V lookup: CDR1 MNHEY, CDR2 SMNVEV (reference sequence). The CDR3 spans 15 residues. V lost 3 bases, J lost 0 bases, and 8 bases lay in between. The CDR3 nucleotides read TGTGCCAGCAGTTTTAGAGGGGCAACTAATGAAAAACTGTTTTTT. Translated: CASSFRGATNEKLFF.

Only a few counts were recorded for this clone. The gene calls are TRBV11-1 and TRBJ1-3; tentative D call: TRBD1 (5 bases). The CDR3 covers 13 residues. Germline lookup yields CDR1 SGHAT and CDR2 FQDESV (reference sequence). V was cut by 5 bases and J by 2 bases, with 7 bases left in between. CDR3 amino acids: CASSGRAGNTIYF. Here the CDR3 DNA reads TGTGCCAGCAGCGGCAGGGCTGGAAACACCATATATTTT.

This clone showed up just a few times. The rearrangement uses TRBV7-9 and TRBJ2-3, with a possible D match to TRBD2 (7 bases). The germline V gene has CDR1 SEHNR and CDR2 FQNEAQ (reference sequence). This CDR3 is 17 amino acids long. V gave up 7 bases and J gave up 6 bases, with 26 bases separating them. CDR3 in amino acids: CASTPQVRGAGGDTQYF. As DNA, the CDR3 is TGTGCCAGCACCCCCCAGGTTCGGGGGGCTGGTGGTGATACGCAGTATTTT.

The rearrangement links TRBV19 to TRBJ1-4; D is ambiguous. CDR1 and CDR2 from the germline V gene are LNHDA and SQIVND (reference sequence). The CDR3 loop spans 15 amino acids. V lost 5 bases and J 0 bases, leaving 10 bases between the germline ends. The CDR3 is CASSQRHTTNEKLFF. Written as DNA, the CDR3 is TGTGCCAGTAGTCAGCGACACACAACTAATGAAAAACTGTTTTTT.

The chain is built from TRBV9 and TRBJ2-7; 7 bases align to TRBD1. The CDR3 is made up of 13 amino acids. V was pared by 4 bases and J by 5 bases, with 6 bases of the junction left unmatched. CDR1 is SGDLS and CDR2 is YYNGEE in the germline V gene. The CDR3, as DNA: TGTGCCAGCAGCTCGCTGACAGGGAACGAGCAGTACTTC. It encodes CASSSLTGNEQYF. Full variable domain (missing parts from reference TRBV9 and TRBJ2-7): DSGVTQTPKHLITATGQRVTLRCSPRSGDLSVYWYQQSLDQGLQFLIQYYNGEERAKGNILERFSAQQFPDLHSELNLSSLELGDSALYFCASSSLTGNEQYFGPGTRLTVT.

Only a few counts were recorded for this clone. This chain connects TRBV12-2 to TRBJ2-3; the DNA was not compared with TRBD2, the D call given in the table. TRBV12-2 is a listed pseudogene. CDR3 length: 22 residues. CDR3 protein: CASRLGPVATSGGLRYTDTQYF. The CDR3 DNA reads TGTGCAAGTCGCTTAGGCCCTGTTGCTACTAGCGGGGGGCTCCGATACACAGATACGCAGTATTTT.

J is TRBJ2-7 and V is TRBV4-1; TRBD1 is a possible D gene (6 bases). V dropped 5 bases and J dropped 6 bases, with 17 bases sitting between them. This CDR3 comprises 14 residues. In germline, CDR1 is MGHRA, CDR2 YSYEKL. CDR3 bases: TGCGCCAGCAGCACACAACCACAGGGAGTCGAGCAGTACTTC. Residues: CASSTQPQGVEQYF.

The chain recombines TRBV5-8 with TRBJ1-6; 7 bases agree with TRBD1. V trimming: 6 bases; J trimming: 5 bases; junction bases outside the gene matches: 2. CDR3 size: 13 residues. Per the germline V gene, CDR1 is SGHTS and CDR2 is YDEGEE. The CDR3 loop reads CASIDRDNSPLHF. CDR3 coding DNA: TGTGCCAGCATAGACAGGGATAATTCACCCCTCCACTTT.

The chain links TRBV6-5 to TRBJ2-7, with 8 bases lining up with TRBD1. The CDR3 covers 14 residues. Looked up from germline, CDR1 is MNHEY and CDR2 is SVGAGI. V was clipped by 6 bases and J by 5 bases; unmatched bases: 9. The CDR3 DNA sequence: TGTGCCAGCAGGCTTCAGGGGGCGAGGAACGAGCAGTACTTC. Protein product: CASRLQGARNEQYF.

This clone was counted a few times. The V and J genes are TRBV10-2 and TRBJ1-4; TRBD1 aligns across 10 bases. The CDR3 totals 13 residues. Germline assignment: CDR1 WSHSY and CDR2 SAAADI. J was trimmed by 7 bases and V by 8 bases; bases with no gene match: 4. The CDR3 bases are TGCGCCAGCGCGGGACAGGGGAGTGAAAAACTGTTTTTT. Protein product: CASAGQGSEKLFF.

Here the CDR3 DNA reads TGCGCCAGCAGCTTGACGGGGCGTGGGAGGTACTCCTACGAGCAGTACTTC. Encoded protein: CASSLTGRGRYSYEQYF. The rearrangement links TRBV5-1 to TRBJ2-7; possibly TRBD2 for D (6 bases). Germline V gives CDR1 SGHRS, CDR2 YFSETQ. V lost 1 base to trimming and J lost 0 bases, with 17 bases between them. This CDR3 is 17 amino acids long.